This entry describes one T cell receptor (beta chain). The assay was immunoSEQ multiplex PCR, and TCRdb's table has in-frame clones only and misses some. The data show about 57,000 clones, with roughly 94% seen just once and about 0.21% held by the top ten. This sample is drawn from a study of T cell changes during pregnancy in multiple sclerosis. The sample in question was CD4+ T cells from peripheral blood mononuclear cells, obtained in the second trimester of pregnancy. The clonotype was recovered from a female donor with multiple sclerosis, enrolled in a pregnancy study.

The DNA for the CDR3 is TGTGCCAGCAGCTTAGGGGGGACTCAAGCCTATGGCTACACCTTC. Translating gives CASSLGGTQAYGYTF. The chain combines TRBV7-6 with TRBJ1-2, with D tentatively TRBD1 (5 bases). Germline CDR1 and CDR2: SGHVS and FNYEAQ. V was shortened by 1 base and J by 4 bases, with 13 bases between the two germline ends. The CDR3 is made up of 15 amino acids.